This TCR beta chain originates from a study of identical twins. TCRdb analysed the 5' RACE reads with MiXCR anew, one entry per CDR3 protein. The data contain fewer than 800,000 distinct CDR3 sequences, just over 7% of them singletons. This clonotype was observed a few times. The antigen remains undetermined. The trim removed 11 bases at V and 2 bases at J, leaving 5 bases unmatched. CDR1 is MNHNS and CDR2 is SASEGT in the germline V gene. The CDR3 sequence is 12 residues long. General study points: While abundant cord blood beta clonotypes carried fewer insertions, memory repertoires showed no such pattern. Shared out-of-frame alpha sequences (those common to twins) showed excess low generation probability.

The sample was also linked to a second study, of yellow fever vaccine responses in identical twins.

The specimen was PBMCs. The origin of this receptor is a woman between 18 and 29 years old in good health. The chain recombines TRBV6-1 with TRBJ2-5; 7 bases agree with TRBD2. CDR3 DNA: TGTGCCCTTGCGGGGGTTCAAGAGACCCAGTACTTC. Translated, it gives CALAGVQETQYF.